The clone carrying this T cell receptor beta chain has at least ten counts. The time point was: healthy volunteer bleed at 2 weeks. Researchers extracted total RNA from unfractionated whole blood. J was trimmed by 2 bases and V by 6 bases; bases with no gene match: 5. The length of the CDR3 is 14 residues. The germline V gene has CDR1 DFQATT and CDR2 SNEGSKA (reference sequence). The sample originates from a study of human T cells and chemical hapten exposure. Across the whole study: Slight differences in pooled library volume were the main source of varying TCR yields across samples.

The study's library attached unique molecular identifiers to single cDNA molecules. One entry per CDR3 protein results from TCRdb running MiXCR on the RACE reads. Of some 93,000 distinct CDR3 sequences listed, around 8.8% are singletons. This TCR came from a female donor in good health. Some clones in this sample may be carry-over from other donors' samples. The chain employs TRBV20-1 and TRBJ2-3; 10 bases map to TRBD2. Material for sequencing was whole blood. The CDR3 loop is CSAFGTSDTDTQYF. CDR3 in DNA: TGCAGTGCATTCGGGACTAGCGACACAGATACGCAGTATTTT.